The 22 T cell receptor beta chains given below trace back to one sample, sequenced in a study of OX40 agonist ivuxolimab in advanced cancers. Data came from immunoSEQ multiplex PCR; TCRdb stores just in-frame clones and leaves some out. This sample has roughly 92,000 clones, with around 90% found just once. Source: CD4+ or CD8+ T cells sorted from blood, taken in a trial of the OX40 agonist ivuxolimab. These receptor sequences come from an adult with an advanced solid tumor such as melanoma, head and neck, liver or kidney cancer.

The chain employs TRBV27 and TRBJ1-5; 10 positions match TRBD1. The length of the CDR3 is 14 residues. With V trimmed by 7 bases and J by 4 bases, 4 bases remained unmatched. CDR1 is MNHEY and CDR2 is SMNVEV in the germline V gene (reference sequence). CDR3 residues: CASKDRGDNQPQHF. The CDR3 nucleotides read TGTGCCAGCAAGGACAGGGGGGATAATCAGCCCCAGCATTTT.

The V and J genes are TRBV6-6 and TRBJ2-7; D is ambiguous. In germline, CDR1 is MNHNY, CDR2 SVGAGI (reference sequence). The CDR3 contains 12 residues. V was shortened by 5 bases and J by 0 bases, with 5 bases between the two germline ends. CDR3 nucleotide sequence: TGTGCCAGCAGTACCTCCTCCTACGAGCAGTACTTC. This translates into CASSTSSYEQYF.

The chain employs TRBV19 and TRBJ2-6, with TRBD1 matching 12 bases. Per germline, CDR1 LNHDA and CDR2 SQIVND (reference sequence). V was clipped by 4 bases and J by 1 base; unmatched bases: 5. The CDR3 length is 18 residues. CDR3 sequence (DNA): TGTGCCAGTAGTAGCCGGGACAGGGGGCGGTCTGGGGCCAACGTCCTGACTTTC. It codes for CASSSRDRGRSGANVLTF.

This clone was picked up one time. This chain connects TRBV19 to TRBJ1-2, with D possibly being TRBD1 (6 bases). V was trimmed by 6 bases and J by 5 bases, leaving 10 bases between them. The CDR3 length is 12 residues. Germline V gene data show CDR1 as LNHDA and CDR2 as SQIVND (reference sequence). In nucleotides, the CDR3 is TGTGCCAGTAGAGGAGGACAGTATGGCTACACCTTC. Its translation is CASRGGQYGYTF.

The gene calls are TRBV25-1 and TRBJ2-3, with TRBD1 matching 10 bases. Unmatched junction bases numbered 9, after V lost 3 bases and J lost 6 bases. Per germline, CDR1 MGHDK and CDR2 SYGVNS. The CDR3 consists of 16 residues. The CDR3 region is CASSDLSDRGPDTQYF. DNA of the CDR3: TGTGCCAGCAGTGACTTGTCCGACAGGGGGCCCGATACGCAGTATTTT.

The chain is built from TRBV14 and TRBJ1-6; the match to TRBD1 covers 8 bases. The germline V gene has CDR1 SGHDN and CDR2 FVKESK. J was trimmed by 4 bases and V by 3 bases; bases with no gene match: 14. The CDR3 extends over 19 amino acids. The CDR3 DNA reads as TGTGCCAGCAGCCAGCCGGGACAGGAGTCCTCGGGGTATAATTCACCCCTCCACTTT. Its protein is CASSQPGQESSGYNSPLHF.

The V and J genes are TRBV5-1 and TRBJ2-2; a weak D match, TRBD2 (5 bases). Per the germline V gene, CDR1 is SGHRS and CDR2 is YFSETQ. CDR3 length equals 13 residues. V lost 1 base, J lost 5 bases, and 6 bases lay in between. Here the CDR3 reads CASSLPGTGELFF. CDR3 bases: TGCGCCAGCAGCTTGCCGGGAACCGGGGAGCTGTTTTTT.

The V call is TRBV28, the J call TRBJ1-4; unclear D gene. CDR1 is MDHEN, CDR2 SYDVKM, per germline. The germline V and J ends were trimmed by 3 bases and 4 bases, with 12 bases remaining between them. The CDR3 length is 15 residues. CDR3 residues: CASSFSGLDNEKLFF. The CDR3 DNA is TGTGCCAGCAGTTTTTCTGGACTGGATAATGAAAAACTGTTTTTT.

The chain joins TRBV29-1 to TRBJ1-1; D ambiguous. CDR3 length equals 13 residues. V gave up 4 bases and J gave up 1 base, with 10 bases separating them. Germline CDR1 and CDR2: SQVTM and ANQGSEA. The CDR3 region is CSVAKGTNTEAFF. CDR3 DNA: TGCAGCGTTGCAAAGGGAACGAACACTGAAGCTTTCTTT.

The chain links TRBV15 to TRBJ1-2; tentative D call: TRBD1 (5 bases). V was shortened by 0 bases and J by 7 bases, with 9 bases between the two germline ends. CDR1 is LNHNV and CDR2 is YYDKDF in the germline V gene (reference sequence). The CDR3 is 13 amino acids. The chain's CDR3 is CATSRDRGFGYTF. DNA for the CDR3: TGTGCCACCAGCAGAGATCGGGGGTTTGGCTACACCTTC. Full variable domain (rest looked up from reference TRBV15 and TRBJ1-2): DAMVIQNPRYQVTQFGKPVTLSCSQTLNHNVMYWYQQKSSQAPKLLFHYYDKDFNNEADTPDNFQSRRPNTSFCFLDIRSPGLGDTAMYLCATSRDRGFGYTFGSGTRLTVV.

In its sample, this clone was seen once. The chain links TRBV19 to TRBJ2-3; D possibly matches TRBD1 or TRBD2 (5 bases each). Germline V lookup: CDR1 LNHDA, CDR2 SQIVND (reference sequence). Trimming removed 1 base from V and 1 base from J, with 9 bases in between. CDR3 length: 15 residues. The CDR3 DNA reads TGTGCCAGTAGTATAGGAGGGGCGGGCACAGATACGCAGTATTTT. Translation: CASSIGGAGTDTQYF. Combining the CDR3 with reference TRBV19 and TRBJ2-3 gives the whole variable domain DGGITQSPKYLFRKEGQNVTLSCEQNLNHDAMYWYRQDPGQGLRLIYYSQIVNDFQKGDIAEGYSVSREKKESFPLTVTSAQKNPTAFYLCASSIGGAGTDTQYFGPGTRLTVL.

This chain connects TRBV10-3 to TRBJ2-7; maybe TRBD2 (6 bases). The CDR3 runs to 11 residues. CDR1 is ENHRY, CDR2 SYGVKD, per germline. V lost 8 bases and J 3 bases, leaving 8 bases between the germline ends. CDR3 DNA: TGTGCCATCGGGACTTACTACGAGCAGTACTTC. Encoded protein: CAIGTYYEQYF.

This chain connects TRBV27 to TRBJ1-1, with 10 nucleotides matching TRBD1. This CDR3 is 17 amino acids long. Trimming took 5 bases from V and 1 from J; bases not matched to a gene: 10. Germline assignment: CDR1 MNHEY and CDR2 SMNVEV (reference sequence). DNA for the CDR3: TGTGCCAGCAGTCACTCGACAGGGGGCATCAGGAACACTGAAGCTTTCTTT. Encoded protein: CASSHSTGGIRNTEAFF.

This chain uses TRBV7-9 with TRBJ2-1; TRBD2 aligns across 8 bases. The CDR3 is 15 amino acids. Germline V CDR1 and CDR2: SEHNR, FQNEAQ (reference sequence). V was clipped by 6 bases and J by 1 base; unmatched bases: 5. For the CDR3, the DNA is TGTGCCAGCAGTAATAGCGGGGCGTCCTACAATGAGCAGTTCTTC. Amino acid sequence: CASSNSGASYNEQFF.

V usage is TRBV4-1 and J usage is TRBJ2-1; 8 bases agree with TRBD2. There are 16 residues in the CDR3. V lost 1 base, J lost 5 bases, and 7 bases stayed unmatched. CDR1 and CDR2 (germline): MGHRA, YSYEKL. CDR3: CASSQGAAGVNNEQFF. CDR3 sequence (DNA): TGCGCCAGCAGCCAAGGGGCAGCGGGGGTAAACAATGAGCAGTTCTTC.

The chain uses TRBV2 and TRBJ2-4, with D possibly matching TRBD1 (6 bases). Trimming shortened V by 3 bases and J by 4 bases, and 10 bases separated the two germline ends. The germline CDR1 and CDR2 sequences are SNHLY and FYNNEI. CDR3 length: 14 amino acids. CDR3 bases: TGTGCCAGCAGTGATTCAGGGGTAAAAAACATTCAGTACTTC. The encoded protein is CASSDSGVKNIQYF.

This chain joins TRBV19 and TRBJ2-1; TRBD2 aligns across 12 bases. Losses at the gene ends were 0 bases for V and 15 bases for J; bases not matched to a gene: 9. In germline, CDR1 is LNHDA, CDR2 SQIVND (reference sequence). The CDR3 has 15 residues. The CDR3 DNA sequence: TGTGCCAGTAGTATAGACTCCCTAGCGGGAGGGCCGTGGTTCTTC. Its translation: CASSIDSLAGGPWFF.

CDR3 region: CASSQGRNYGYTF. The CDR3, as DNA: TGTGCCAGCAGCCAAGGACGGAACTATGGCTACACCTTC. V gene TRBV14 combines with J gene TRBJ1-2, with D uncertain. The CDR3 is made up of 13 amino acids. CDR1 and CDR2 from the germline V gene are SGHDN and FVKESK. V was cut by 1 base and J by 2 bases, with 5 bases left in between. Looking up the rest from reference TRBV14 and TRBJ1-2 gives the full variable domain: EAGVTQFPSHSVIEKGQTVTLRCDPISGHDNLYWYRRVMGKEIKFLLHFVKESKQDESGMPNNRFLAERTGGTYSTLKVQPAELEDSGVYFCASSQGRNYGYTFGSGTRLTVV.

This chain links TRBV30 with TRBJ2-7, with D perhaps TRBD2 (7 bases). The CDR3 is made up of 14 amino acids. Germline CDR1 reads GTSNPN; CDR2 reads SVGIG (reference sequence). Trimming cost V 1 base and J 0 bases, with 10 bases left between them. The CDR3 is CAWSEGGLSYEQYF. CDR3 bases: TGTGCCTGGAGTGAGGGGGGGCTCTCCTACGAGCAGTACTTC.

Worth noting for this clone: This specimen includes other DNA sequences encoding the same CDR3. The rearrangement links TRBV7-8 to TRBJ1-1; no definite D call. V was pared by 1 base and J by 9 bases, with 9 bases between. This CDR3 comprises 12 residues. Looked up from germline, CDR1 is SGHVS and CDR2 is FQNEAQ. The CDR3 DNA reads as TGTGCCAGCAGCTTAGAGAGTGTAAAAGCTTTCTTT. Residues: CASSLESVKAFF.

The chain couples TRBV5-5 to TRBJ2-7; no reliable D call. The CDR3 is made up of 13 amino acids. CDR1 and CDR2 (germline): SGHKS, YYEKEE (reference sequence). The V end was cut by 1 base, the J end by 3 bases, with 8 bases between. The DNA of the CDR3 is TGTGCCAGCAGCTTGAGGCCAGACTACGAGCAGTACTTC. This translates into CASSLRPDYEQYF.

This chain uses TRBV20-1 with TRBJ1-2; D gene unclear. Germline V gives CDR1 DFQATT, CDR2 SNEGSKA (reference sequence). The germline V and J ends were trimmed by 3 bases and 8 bases, with 10 bases remaining between them. The CDR3 loop spans 11 amino acids. The CDR3 is CSARPEVGYTF. The CDR3 DNA is TGCAGTGCTAGGCCAGAGGTGGGCTACACCTTC.